The next 7 T cell receptor beta chains were all read from a single sample in a study of pediatric ulcerative colitis. TCRdb keeps only in-frame clones here, not all; method: immunoSEQ multiplex PCR. The sample carries 20,000 to 25,000 clones, around 69% recorded once. The rectum was sampled with one to two pinch biopsies at colonoscopy. Sequences were obtained from gut tissue. Source of these receptors: a boy aged 5 to 17 with severe ulcerative colitis.

This sequence joins TRBV6-5 and TRBJ1-2, with TRBD1 as a possible D gene (6 bases). V was cut by 7 bases and J by 5 bases, with 14 bases left in between. This CDR3 comprises 13 residues. Germline V lookup: CDR1 MNHEY, CDR2 SVGAGI. As DNA, the CDR3 is TGTGCCAGCAAACAGGGTTTCGGGTATGGCTACACCTTC. Amino acid sequence: CASKQGFGYGYTF.

This chain links TRBV7-2 with TRBJ1-2; TRBD1 aligns across 7 bases. Germline V CDR1 and CDR2: SGHTA, FQGNSA. There are 14 residues in the CDR3. The trim removed 5 bases at V and 2 bases at J, leaving 5 bases unmatched. The chain's CDR3 is CASSRNRGNYGYTF. The CDR3 nucleotides are TGTGCCAGCAGCCGTAACAGGGGAAACTATGGCTACACCTTC.

V usage is TRBV6-5 and J usage is TRBJ1-2; D gene uncertain. Per germline, CDR1 MNHEY and CDR2 SVGAGI. V lost 2 bases, J lost 4 bases, and 8 bases lay in between. The CDR3 is 13 amino acids. In DNA, the CDR3 is TGTGCCAGCAGTTACAGGGAGGGCTATGGCTACACCTTC. Its translation: CASSYREGYGYTF.

The CDR3 reads CASTGEGVMNTEAFF. The CDR3 DNA follows: TGTGCCAGTACCGGGGAAGGGGTAATGAACACTGAAGCTTTCTTT. The chain recombines TRBV19 with TRBJ1-1, with D tentatively TRBD1 (5 bases). This CDR3 has 15 amino acids. Trimming took 7 bases from V and 0 from J, leaving 15 bases between them. Germline V lookup: CDR1 LNHDA, CDR2 SQIVND (reference sequence).

The chain recombines TRBV11-3 with TRBJ1-1; D is uncertain. The CDR3 consists of 13 residues. Germline V gives CDR1 SGHNT, CDR2 YENEEA. V lost 1 base to trimming and J lost 6 bases, with 9 bases between them. CDR3 region: CASSLGGAAEAFF. For the CDR3, the DNA is TGTGCCAGCAGCTTAGGTGGAGCCGCTGAAGCTTTCTTT. The variable domain in full, with the rest retrieved from reference TRBV11-3 and TRBJ1-1, is EAGVVQSPRYKIIEKKQPVAFWCNPISGHNTLYWYLQNLGQGPELLIRYENEEAVDDSQLPKDRFSAERLKGVDSTLKIQPAELGDSAVYLCASSLGGAAEAFFGQGTRLTVV.

The chain uses TRBV5-1 and TRBJ1-6; 10 bases map to TRBD1. CDR3 length: 15 amino acids. V lost 2 bases, J lost 7 bases, and 3 bases stayed unmatched. Germline V gene lookup returns CDR1 SGHRS and CDR2 YFSETQ. The CDR3 is CASSFWTGGNSPLHF. CDR3 in DNA: TGCGCCAGCAGCTTCTGGACAGGGGGGAATTCACCCCTCCACTTT. The variable domain in full, with the rest retrieved from reference TRBV5-1 and TRBJ1-6, is KAGVTQTPRYLIKTRGQQVTLSCSPISGHRSVSWYQQTPGQGLQFLFEYFSETQRNKGNFPGRFSGRQFSNSRSEMNVSTLELGDSALYLCASSFWTGGNSPLHFGNGTRLTVT.

This clone was counted only a few times. The chain has TRBV7-9 and TRBJ2-3, with D possibly being TRBD1 or TRBD2 (5 bases each). V gave up 4 bases and J gave up 0 bases, with 17 bases separating them. The germline V gene encodes CDR1 SEHNR and CDR2 FQNEAQ (reference sequence). This CDR3 is built from 17 residues. Written as DNA, the CDR3 is TGTGCCAGCAGCTCCTGGCGTGGGACCCAAAGCACAGATACGCAGTATTTT. The encoded protein is CASSSWRGTQSTDTQYF.